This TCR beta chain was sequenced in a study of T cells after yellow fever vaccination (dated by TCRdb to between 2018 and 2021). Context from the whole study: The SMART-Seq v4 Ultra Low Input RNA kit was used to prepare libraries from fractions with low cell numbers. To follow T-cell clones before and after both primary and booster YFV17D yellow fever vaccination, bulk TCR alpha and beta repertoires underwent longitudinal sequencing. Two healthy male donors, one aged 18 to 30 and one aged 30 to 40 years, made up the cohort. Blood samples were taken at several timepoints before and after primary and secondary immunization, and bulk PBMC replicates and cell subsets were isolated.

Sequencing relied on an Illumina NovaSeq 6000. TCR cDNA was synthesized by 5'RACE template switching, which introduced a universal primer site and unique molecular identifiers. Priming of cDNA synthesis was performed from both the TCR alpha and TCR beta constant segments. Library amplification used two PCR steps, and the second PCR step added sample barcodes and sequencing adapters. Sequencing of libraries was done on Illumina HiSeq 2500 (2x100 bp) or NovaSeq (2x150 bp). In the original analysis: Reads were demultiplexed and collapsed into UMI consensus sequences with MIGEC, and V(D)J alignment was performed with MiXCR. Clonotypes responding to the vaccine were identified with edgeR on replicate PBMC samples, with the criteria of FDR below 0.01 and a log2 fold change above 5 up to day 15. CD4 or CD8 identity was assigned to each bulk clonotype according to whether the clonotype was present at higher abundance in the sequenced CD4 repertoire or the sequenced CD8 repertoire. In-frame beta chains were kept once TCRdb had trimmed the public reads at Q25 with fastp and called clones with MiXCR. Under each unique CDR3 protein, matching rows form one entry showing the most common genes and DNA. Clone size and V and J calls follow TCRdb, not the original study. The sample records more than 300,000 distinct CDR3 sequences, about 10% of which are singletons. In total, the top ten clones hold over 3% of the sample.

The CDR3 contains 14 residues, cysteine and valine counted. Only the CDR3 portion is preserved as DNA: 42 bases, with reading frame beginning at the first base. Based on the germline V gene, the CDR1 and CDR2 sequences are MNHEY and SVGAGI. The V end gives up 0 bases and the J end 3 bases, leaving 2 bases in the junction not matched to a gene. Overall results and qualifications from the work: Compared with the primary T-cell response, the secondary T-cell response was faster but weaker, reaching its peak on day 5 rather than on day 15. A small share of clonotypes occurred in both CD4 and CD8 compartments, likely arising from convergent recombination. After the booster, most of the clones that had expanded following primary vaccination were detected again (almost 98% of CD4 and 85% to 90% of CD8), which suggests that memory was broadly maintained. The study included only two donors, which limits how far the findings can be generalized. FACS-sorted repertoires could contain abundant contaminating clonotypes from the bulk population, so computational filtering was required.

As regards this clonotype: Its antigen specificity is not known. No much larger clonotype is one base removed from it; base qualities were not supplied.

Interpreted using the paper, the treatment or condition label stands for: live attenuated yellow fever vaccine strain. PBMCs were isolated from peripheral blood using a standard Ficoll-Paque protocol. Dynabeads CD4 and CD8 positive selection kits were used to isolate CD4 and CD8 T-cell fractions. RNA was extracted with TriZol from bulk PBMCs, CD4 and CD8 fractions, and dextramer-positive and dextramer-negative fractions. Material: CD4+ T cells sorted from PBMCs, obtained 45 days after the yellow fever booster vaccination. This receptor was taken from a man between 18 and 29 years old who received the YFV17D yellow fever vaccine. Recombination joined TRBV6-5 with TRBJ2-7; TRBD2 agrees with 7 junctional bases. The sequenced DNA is TGTGCCAGCAGTTACTCGGCGGGAGTCTACGAGCAGTACGTC. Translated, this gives CASSYSAGVYEQYV.